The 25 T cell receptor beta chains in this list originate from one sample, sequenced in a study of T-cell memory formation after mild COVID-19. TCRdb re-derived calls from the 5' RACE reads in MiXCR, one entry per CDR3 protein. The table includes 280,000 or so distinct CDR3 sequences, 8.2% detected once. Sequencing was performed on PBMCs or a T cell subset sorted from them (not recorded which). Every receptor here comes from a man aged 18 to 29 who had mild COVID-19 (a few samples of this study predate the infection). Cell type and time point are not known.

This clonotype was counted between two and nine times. The CDR3 DNA reads TGCGCCAGCAGCTGGGGGGACAGGGCCGAGACCCAGTACTTC. Amino acid sequence: CASSWGDRAETQYF. The chain links TRBV5-1 to TRBJ2-5, with 9 nucleotides matching TRBD1. Germline CDR1 reads SGHRS; CDR2 reads YFSETQ. This CDR3 has 14 residues. The junction had 5 bases not matched to a gene; V was cut back by 3 bases and J by 5 bases. The full variable domain, its missing parts supplied by reference TRBV5-1 and TRBJ2-5, is KAGVTQTPRYLIKTRGQQVTLSCSPISGHRSVSWYQQTPGQGLQFLFEYFSETQRNKGNFPGRFSGRQFSNSRSEMNVSTLELGDSALYLCASSWGDRAETQYFGPGTRLLVL.

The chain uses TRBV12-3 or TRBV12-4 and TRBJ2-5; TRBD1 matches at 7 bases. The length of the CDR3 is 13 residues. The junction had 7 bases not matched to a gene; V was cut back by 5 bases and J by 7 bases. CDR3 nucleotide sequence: TGTGCCAGCAGTCGACAGGGACCTGGGACCCAGTACTTC. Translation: CASSRQGPGTQYF.

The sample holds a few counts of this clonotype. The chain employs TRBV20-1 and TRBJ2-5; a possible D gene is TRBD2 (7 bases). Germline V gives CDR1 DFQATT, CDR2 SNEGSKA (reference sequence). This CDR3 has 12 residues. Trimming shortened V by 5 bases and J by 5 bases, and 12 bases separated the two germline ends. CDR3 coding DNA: TGCAGTGCTGGGGGGGCCTCCGAGACCCAGTACTTC. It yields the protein CSAGGASETQYF.

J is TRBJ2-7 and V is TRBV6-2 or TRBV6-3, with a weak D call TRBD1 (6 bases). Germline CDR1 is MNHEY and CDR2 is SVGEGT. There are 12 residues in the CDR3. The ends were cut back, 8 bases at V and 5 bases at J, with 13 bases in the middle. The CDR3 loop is CASGDTRNEQYF. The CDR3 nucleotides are TGTGCCAGCGGGGACACTCGAAACGAGCAGTACTTC.

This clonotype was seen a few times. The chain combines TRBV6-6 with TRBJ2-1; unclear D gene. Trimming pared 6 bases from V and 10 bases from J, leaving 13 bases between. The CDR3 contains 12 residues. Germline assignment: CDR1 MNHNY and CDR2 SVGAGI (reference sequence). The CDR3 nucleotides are TGTGCCAGCAGATCGACCGCGTCAGAGCAGTTCTTC. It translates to CASRSTASEQFF.

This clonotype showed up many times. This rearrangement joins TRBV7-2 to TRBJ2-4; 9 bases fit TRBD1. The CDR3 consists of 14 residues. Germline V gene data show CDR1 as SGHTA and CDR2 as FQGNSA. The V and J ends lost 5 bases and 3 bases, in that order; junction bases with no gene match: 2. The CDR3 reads CASSPDRGKNIQYF. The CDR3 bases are TGTGCCAGCAGCCCGGACAGGGGCAAAAACATTCAGTACTTC.

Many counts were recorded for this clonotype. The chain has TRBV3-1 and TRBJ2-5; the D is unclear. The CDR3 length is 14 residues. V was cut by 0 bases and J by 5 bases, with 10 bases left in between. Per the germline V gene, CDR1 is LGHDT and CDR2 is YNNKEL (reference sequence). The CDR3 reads CASSQDIMIETQYF. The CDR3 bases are TGTGCCAGCAGCCAAGATATCATGATCGAGACCCAGTACTTC.

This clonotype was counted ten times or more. The CDR3 nucleotides are TGCGCCAGCAGCCACAGTAGACAGGGAGGCACTGAAGCTTTCTTT. As protein: CASSHSRQGGTEAFF. The chain links TRBV4-1 to TRBJ1-1; 7 bases align to TRBD1. Looked up from germline, CDR1 is MGHRA and CDR2 is YSYEKL. The CDR3 totals 15 residues. The junction had 8 bases not matched to a gene; V was cut back by 3 bases and J by 4 bases.

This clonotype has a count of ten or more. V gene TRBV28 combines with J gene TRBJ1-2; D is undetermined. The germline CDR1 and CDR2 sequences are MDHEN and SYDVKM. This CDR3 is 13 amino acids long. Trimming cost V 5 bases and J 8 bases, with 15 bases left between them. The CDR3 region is CASSPIDGRGYTF. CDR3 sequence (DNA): TGTGCCAGCAGTCCAATTGACGGGCGAGGCTACACCTTC.

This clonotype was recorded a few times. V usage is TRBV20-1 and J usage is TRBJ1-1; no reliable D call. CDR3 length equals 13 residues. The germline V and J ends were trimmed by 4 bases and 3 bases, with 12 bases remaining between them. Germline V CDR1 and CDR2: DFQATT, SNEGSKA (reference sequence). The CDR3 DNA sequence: TGCAGTGCTAACCGTCCGGATCACACTGAAGCTTTCTTT. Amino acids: CSANRPDHTEAFF.

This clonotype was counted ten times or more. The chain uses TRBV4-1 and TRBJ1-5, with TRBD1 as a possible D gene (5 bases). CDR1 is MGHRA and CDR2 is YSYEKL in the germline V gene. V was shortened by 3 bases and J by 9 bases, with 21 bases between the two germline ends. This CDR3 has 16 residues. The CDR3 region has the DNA TGCGCCAGCAGCCAGATAGATATGGGGCTGGCGGGGCCCCAGCATTTT. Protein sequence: CASSQIDMGLAGPQHF.

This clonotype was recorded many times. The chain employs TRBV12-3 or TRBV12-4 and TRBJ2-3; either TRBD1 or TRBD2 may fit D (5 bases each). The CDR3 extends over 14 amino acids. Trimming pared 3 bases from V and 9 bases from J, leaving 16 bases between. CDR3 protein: CASSLGPSGGTQYF. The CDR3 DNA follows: TGTGCCAGCAGTTTGGGGCCCTCCGGAGGCACGCAGTATTTT.

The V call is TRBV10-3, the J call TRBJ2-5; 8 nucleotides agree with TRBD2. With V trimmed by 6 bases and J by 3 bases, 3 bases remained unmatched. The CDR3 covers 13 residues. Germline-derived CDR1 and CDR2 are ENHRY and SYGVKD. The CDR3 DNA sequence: TGTGCCATCAGCGGAGCGGGGGAAGAGACCCAGTACTTC. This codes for CAISGAGEETQYF.

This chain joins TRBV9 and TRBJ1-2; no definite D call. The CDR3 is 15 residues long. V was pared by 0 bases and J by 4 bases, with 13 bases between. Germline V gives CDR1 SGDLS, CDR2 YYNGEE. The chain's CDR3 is CASSVVPRVGYGYTF. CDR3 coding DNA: TGTGCCAGCAGCGTAGTACCACGGGTAGGCTATGGCTACACCTTC.

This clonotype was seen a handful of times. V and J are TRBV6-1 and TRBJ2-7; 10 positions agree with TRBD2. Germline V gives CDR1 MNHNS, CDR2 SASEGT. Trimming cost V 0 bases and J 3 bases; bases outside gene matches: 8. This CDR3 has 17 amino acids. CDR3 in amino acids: CASSEAPTSGAYYEQYF. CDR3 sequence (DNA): TGTGCCAGCAGTGAAGCCCCTACTAGCGGGGCTTACTACGAGCAGTACTTC.

The CDR3: CASSSRLAGATGELFF. CDR3 nucleotides: TGTGCCAGCAGCTCGCGACTAGCGGGGGCGACCGGGGAGCTGTTTTTT. The chain combines TRBV5-5 with TRBJ2-2; 12 nucleotides line up with TRBD2. CDR3 length equals 16 residues. The J segment lost 5 bases and the V segment lost 3 bases, leaving 5 bases of the junction unmatched. Germline V gene data show CDR1 as SGHKS and CDR2 as YYEKEE (reference sequence). The whole variable domain, filled in from reference TRBV5-5 and TRBJ2-2, reads DAGVTQSPTHLIKTRGQQVTLRCSPISGHKSVSWYQQVLGQGPQFIFQYYEKEERGRGNFPDRFSARQFPNYSSELNVNALLLGDSALYLCASSSRLAGATGELFFGEGSRLTVL.

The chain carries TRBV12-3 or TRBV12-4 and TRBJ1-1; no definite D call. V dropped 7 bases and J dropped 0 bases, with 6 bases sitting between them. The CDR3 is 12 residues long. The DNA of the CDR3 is TGTGCCAGCAACGCCCTGAACACTGAAGCTTTCTTT. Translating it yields CASNALNTEAFF.

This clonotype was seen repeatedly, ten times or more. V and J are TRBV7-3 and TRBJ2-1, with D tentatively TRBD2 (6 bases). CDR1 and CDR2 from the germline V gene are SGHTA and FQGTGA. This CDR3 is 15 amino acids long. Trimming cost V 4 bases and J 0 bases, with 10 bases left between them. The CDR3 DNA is TGTGCCAGCAGCTCCTACGGGAGCTCCTACAATGAGCAGTTCTTC. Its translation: CASSSYGSSYNEQFF.

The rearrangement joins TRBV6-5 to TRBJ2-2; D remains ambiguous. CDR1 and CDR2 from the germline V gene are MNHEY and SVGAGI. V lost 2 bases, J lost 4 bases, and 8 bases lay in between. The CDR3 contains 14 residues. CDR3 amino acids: CASSYGLATGELFF. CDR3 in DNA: TGTGCCAGCAGTTACGGGCTTGCCACCGGGGAGCTGTTTTTT.

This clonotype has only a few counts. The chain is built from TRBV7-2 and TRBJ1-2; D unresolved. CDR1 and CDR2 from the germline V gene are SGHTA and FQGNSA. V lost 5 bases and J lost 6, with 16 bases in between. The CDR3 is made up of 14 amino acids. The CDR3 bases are TGTGCCAGCAGCCCCGGGGTTGCAGTGAATGGCTACACCTTC. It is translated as CASSPGVAVNGYTF.

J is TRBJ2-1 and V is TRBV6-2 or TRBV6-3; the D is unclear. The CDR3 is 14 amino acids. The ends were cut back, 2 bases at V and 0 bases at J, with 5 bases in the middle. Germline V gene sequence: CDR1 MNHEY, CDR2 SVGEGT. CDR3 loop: CASSYDGSYNEQFF. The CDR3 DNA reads TGTGCCAGCAGTTACGACGGCTCCTACAATGAGCAGTTCTTC.

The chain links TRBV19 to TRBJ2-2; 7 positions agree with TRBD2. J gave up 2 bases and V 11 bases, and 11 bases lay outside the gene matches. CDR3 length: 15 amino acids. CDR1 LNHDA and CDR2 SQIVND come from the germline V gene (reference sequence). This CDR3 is CASRVGTINTGELFF. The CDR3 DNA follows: TGTGCCTCGAGGGTCGGGACTATTAACACCGGGGAGCTGTTTTTT.

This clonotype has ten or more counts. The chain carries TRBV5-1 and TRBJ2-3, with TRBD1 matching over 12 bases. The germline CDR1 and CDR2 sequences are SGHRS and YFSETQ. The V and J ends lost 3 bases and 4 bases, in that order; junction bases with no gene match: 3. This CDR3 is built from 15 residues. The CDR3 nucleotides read TGCGCCAGCAGCTCCGGGACAGGGGGCTCAGATACGCAGTATTTT. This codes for CASSSGTGGSDTQYF.

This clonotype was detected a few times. CDR3 coding DNA: TGCAGTGCTAGTCGACTAGCGGGGGGTAGCCCCTACGAGCAGTACTTC. Translated: CSASRLAGGSPYEQYF. The V gene is TRBV20-1, the J gene TRBJ2-7; TRBD2 matches at 13 bases. Losses at the gene ends were 3 bases for V and 2 bases for J; bases not matched to a gene: 7. This CDR3 spans 16 amino acids. From germline, CDR1 is DFQATT and CDR2 SNEGSKA (reference sequence).

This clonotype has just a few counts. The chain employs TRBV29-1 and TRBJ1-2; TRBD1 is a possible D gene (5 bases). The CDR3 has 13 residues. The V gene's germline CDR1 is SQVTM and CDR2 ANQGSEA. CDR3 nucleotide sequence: TGCAGTTCCCAGCTAGGGGTCAGCGATGGCTACACCTTC. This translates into CSSQLGVSDGYTF. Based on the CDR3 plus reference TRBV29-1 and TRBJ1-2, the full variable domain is SAVISQKPSRDICQRGTSLTIQCQVDSQVTMMFWYRQQPGQSLTLIATANQGSEATYESGFVIDKFPISRPNLTFSTLTVSNMSPEDSSIYLCSSQLGVSDGYTFGSGTRLTVV.